One and the same sample provided the 4 T cell receptor beta chains below, sequenced in a study of CD8+ T cells in alopecia areata. RNA, once extracted, was reverse transcribed into cDNA for use as the sequencing template. The assay was immunoSEQ multiplex PCR, and TCRdb's table has in-frame clones only and misses some. There are around 140,000 clones in the sample; roughly 44% occur only once, and approximately 6.8% lies in the top ten. The specimen was CD4+ T cells sorted from blood. These receptors were taken from a human donor with alopecia areata.

On this clone: This sample also contains other DNA sequences that code for the same CDR3. The chain combines TRBV7-9 with TRBJ2-7; D is tentatively TRBD1 or TRBD2 (7 bases each). CDR1 and CDR2 from the germline V gene are SEHNR and FQNEAQ (reference sequence). The length of the CDR3 is 15 residues. Trimming took off 7 bases at V and 3 bases at J, with 19 bases between the two ends. The CDR3 sequence: CASIPSGGGDYEQYF. The CDR3 DNA sequence: TGTGCCAGCATTCCCTCAGGGGGAGGGGACTACGAGCAGTACTTC. The whole variable domain, filled in from reference TRBV7-9 and TRBJ2-7, reads DTGVSQNPRHKITKRGQNVTFRCDPISEHNRLYWYRQTLGQGPEFLTYFQNEAQLEKSRLLSDRFSAERPKGSFSTLEIQRTEQGDSAMYLCASIPSGGGDYEQYFGPGTRLTVT.

The rearrangement uses TRBV19 and TRBJ1-2; a weak D match, TRBD1 (5 bases). Per germline, CDR1 LNHDA and CDR2 SQIVND (reference sequence). This CDR3 has 14 residues. V dropped 5 bases and J dropped 4 bases, with 14 bases sitting between them. In nucleotides, the CDR3 is TGTGCCAGTAGTCACCCTGGTGGGGCCTATGGCTACACCTTC. This codes for CASSHPGGAYGYTF.

The chain carries TRBV9 and TRBJ2-3; 7 positions agree with TRBD2. Germline V CDR1 and CDR2: SGDLS, YYNGEE. Trimming removed 3 bases from V and 8 bases from J; junction bases left unmatched: 9. The CDR3 loop spans 14 amino acids. CDR3 protein: CASSASSGAGTQYF. In DNA form, the CDR3 reads TGTGCCAGCAGCGCATCCAGCGGGGCCGGTACGCAGTATTTT.

V is TRBV6-1 and J is TRBJ2-7; possible D gene TRBD1, 6 bases. Trimming left V 4 bases short and J 4 bases short, with 17 bases between. The CDR3 runs 15 residues. Germline V gene sequence: CDR1 MNHNS, CDR2 SASEGT. This CDR3 reads CASSADRDISYEQYF. Written as DNA, the CDR3 is TGTGCCAGCAGTGCTGACCGGGACATATCATACGAGCAGTACTTC.